These 17 T cell receptor delta chains were sequenced from one sample in a study of gamma-delta T cells after stem cell transplantation. TCRdb re-analyzed the RT-PCR reads via CATT. Among some 2,100 delta-chain clones listed, roughly 3.1% were seen once. Sequenced input: gamma-delta T cells. Source of these receptors: a human donor. It is not recorded whose cells these are; they may come from a transplant donor.

This clone is deemed medium-sized (0.01 to 0.1%). This may come from a read error, since a much larger clone is one base off. CDR3 sequence reads: CACGTLRSGGYDRDTDKLIF. The CDR3 DNA is TGTGCCTGTGGCACTCTACGGTCTGGGGGATACGATCGGGACACCGATAAACTCATCTTT. This chain connects TRDV2 to TRDJ1; 12 positions agree with TRDD3. V gave up 5 bases and J gave up 0 bases; unmatched junction bases: 18. The CDR3 extends over 20 amino acids. Germline V gives CDR1 GEAIGNYY, CDR2 EKD.

With respect to this clone: This DNA's translation and the protein TCRdb lists, from a much larger clone, do not match at residue 7, likely due to a read error; the protein shown is translated from the DNA. The J gene is TRDJ1, the V gene TRDV1; TRDD3 is a possible D gene (5 bases). There are 19 residues in the CDR3. Germline CDR1 reads TSWWSYY; CDR2 reads QGS. Trimming removed 3 bases at V and 3 bases at J, with 26 bases between. CDR3 sequence reads: CALGEPSVRGAGGADKLIF. The CDR3 DNA reads as TGTGCTCTTGGGGAGCCCTCAGTGCGGGGCGCCGGGGGCGCCGATAAACTCATCTTT.

The sample holds a few counts of this clone. TCRdb's entry gives the protein of a much larger clone, which mismatches this DNA's translation at residue 3, likely from a read error; the protein reported here is translated from the DNA. The V call is TRDV1, the J call TRDJ1; possibly TRDD3 for D (6 bases). The CDR3 covers 15 residues. The germline gives CDR1 TSWWSYY, CDR2 QGS. The germline V and J ends were trimmed by 10 bases and 2 bases, with 20 bases remaining between them. This chain's CDR3 is CAPECCLGITDKLIF. CDR3 nucleotides: TGTGCTCCTGAGTGTTGCCTGGGGATTACCGATAAACTCATCTTT.

By proportion, this clone is medium-sized. The chain joins TRDV2 to TRDJ1; 11 bases are shared with TRDD3. CDR3 length: 17 amino acids. CDR1 and CDR2 from the germline V gene are GEAIGNYY and EKD. The J segment lost 0 bases and the V segment lost 3 bases, leaving 8 bases of the junction unmatched. The CDR3 DNA reads TGTGCCTGTGACCTTGTGGGGGATACGCTTGACACCGATAAACTCATCTTT. Translation: CACDLVGDTLDTDKLIF.

This clone is medium-sized within its sample. The chain joins TRDV2 to TRDJ1, with 10 nucleotides matching TRDD3. Germline values: CDR1 GEAIGNYY, CDR2 EKD. This CDR3 region has 17 residues. The V segment lost 3 bases and the J segment 4 bases; nucleotides outside the gene matches: 13. As DNA, the CDR3 is TGTGCCTGTGACCGCCTGGGGGATAGGGGATCCAGCGATAAACTCATCTTT. Residues: CACDRLGDRGSSDKLIF.

The sample holds a few counts of this clone. With only one base between it and a far larger clone, this is likely a read error. Other DNA sequences from this sample encode an identical CDR3 as well. The chain employs TRDV1 and TRDJ1; tentatively, D is TRDD3 (5 bases). V dropped 3 bases and J dropped 0 bases, with 32 bases sitting between them. Germline values: CDR1 TSWWSYY, CDR2 QGS. This CDR3 region has 22 residues. The chain's CDR3 is CALGDLRLVWFDTPDYTDKLIF. The CDR3 nucleotides are TGTGCTCTTGGGGACTTACGACTGGTTTGGTTTGACACTCCCGACTACACCGATAAACTCATCTTT.

The chain has TRDV2 and TRDJ1; TRDD3 aligns across 11 bases. The CDR3 is 15 residues long. V was clipped by 1 base and J by 3 bases; unmatched bases: 3. The germline CDR1 and CDR2 sequences are GEAIGNYY and EKD. CDR3 loop: CACDTLGDTPDKLIF. CDR3 in DNA: TGTGCCTGTGACACGCTGGGGGATACACCCGATAAACTCATCTTT.

By frequency in the sample, this clone is medium-sized. The genes are TRDV2 and TRDJ3, with 11 bases fitting TRDD3. V was pared by 0 bases and J by 0 bases, with 15 bases of the junction left unmatched. Germline CDR1 and CDR2: GEAIGNYY and EKD. The CDR3 spans 23 residues. The CDR3 DNA reads as TGTGCCTGTGACACCGTCGATGGGGGATACGAAGATCCTAGCTCCTGGGACACCCGACAGATGTTTTTC. Protein product: CACDTVDGGYEDPSSWDTRQMFF.

This clone has only a few counts. TCRdb's protein for this DNA is that of a much larger clone and differs from the translation at residue 10, likely a read error; the protein shown is the DNA translation. The chain recombines TRDV2 with TRDJ1; 10 nucleotides line up with TRDD3. The CDR3 is 16 amino acids. Germline loops: CDR1 GEAIGNYY, CDR2 EKD. The trim removed 3 bases at V and 6 bases at J, leaving 12 bases unmatched. Written as DNA, the CDR3 is TGTGCCTGTGACCCAATACTGGGGGATGCCCCGAATAAACTCATCTTT. Translating gives CACDPILGDAPNKLIF.

Turning to this clone: With a far larger clone one base away, a read error is the likely cause. Within the sample, other DNA sequences also encode this same CDR3. The V call is TRDV2, the J call TRDJ1; D not resolved. Germline CDR1 and CDR2: GEAIGNYY and EKD. V lost 0 bases, J lost 7 bases, and 20 bases lay in between. This CDR3 has 16 amino acids. CDR3 region: CACDTLQTSTGPKLIF. The CDR3 DNA is TGTGCCTGTGACACCCTACAGACAAGTACGGGGCCTAAACTCATCTTT.

By share, this clone ranks as medium-sized (0.01 to 0.1%). This chain links TRDV2 with TRDJ3; 12 positions agree with TRDD3. Germline CDR1 is GEAIGNYY and CDR2 is EKD. V gave up 4 bases and J gave up 0 bases; unmatched junction bases: 9. CDR3 size: 20 residues. The CDR3 sequence is CACDVLLGDTSSWDTRQMFF. CDR3 nucleotides: TGTGCCTGTGATGTCTTACTGGGGGATACCAGCTCCTGGGACACCCGACAGATGTTTTTC.

As for this clone: Germline and junction disagree at one end, which may indicate a read error. The chain couples TRDV2 to TRDJ1; 7 bases agree with TRDD3. CDR1 and CDR2 (germline): GEAIGNYY, EKD. The CDR3 covers 20 residues. Here the CDR3 reads CACDTVAFSPGGPYTNKLIF. The CDR3 nucleotides read TGTGCCTGTGACACCGTAGCCTTCTCCCCTGGGGGTCCGTACACCAATAAACTCATCTTT.

This clone was counted only a few times. The amino acid sequence in TCRdb belongs to a much larger clone and departs from this DNA's translation at residue 4, likely a sequencing read error; the sequence shown is translated from the DNA. The chain couples TRDV2 to TRDJ1, with 7 bases fitting TRDD3. CDR3 length: 19 residues. The germline CDR1 and CDR2 sequences are GEAIGNYY and EKD. The CDR3 is CACGTVQGDVLEYTDKLIF. DNA of the CDR3: TGTGCCTGTGGCACCGTGCAGGGGGATGTCCTTGAGTACACCGATAAACTCATCTTT.

The V call is TRDV2, the J call TRDJ1; the match to TRDD3 covers 12 bases. This CDR3 has 18 residues. The V gene end was trimmed by 5 bases and the J gene end by 1 base; junction bases not matched to a gene: 13. CDR1 and CDR2 (germline): GEAIGNYY, EKD. The CDR3 spells CACGTLLLGDTLTDKLIF. Written as DNA, the CDR3 is TGTGCCTGTGGCACTCTTTTACTGGGGGATACACTCACCGATAAACTCATCTTT.

This clone was recorded a few times. The genes are TRDV2 and TRDJ1; no definite D call. The germline V and J ends were trimmed by 5 bases and 1 base, with 16 bases remaining between them. The length of the CDR3 is 15 residues. Germline CDR1 GEAIGNYY, CDR2 EKD. CDR3 DNA: TGTGCCTGTGGCACGCTTACGGCCCCCACCGATAAACTCATCTTT. Amino acids: CACGTLTAPTDKLIF.

This rearrangement joins TRDV1 to TRDJ1; tentatively, D is TRDD3 (6 bases). Germline V lookup: CDR1 TSWWSYY, CDR2 QGS. This CDR3 has 19 residues. V was clipped by 4 bases and J by 0 bases, with 24 bases between them. For the CDR3, the DNA is TGTGCTCTTGGGGTAGGTATTAGGGACCTGGGGCGGTACACCGATAAACTCATCTTT. It encodes CALGVGIRDLGRYTDKLIF.

This clone is medium-sized by share. TCRdb assigns this DNA the protein of a much larger clone, which departs from its translation at residue 14; this likely reflects a read error, and the protein shown comes from translating the DNA. The CDR3 loop is CACDTIGPLGDTRIDKLIF. Written as DNA, the CDR3 is TGTGCCTGTGACACCATAGGGCCACTGGGGGATACGAGAATCGATAAACTCATCTTT. This chain uses TRDV2 with TRDJ1; 13 bases are a match to TRDD3. V was pared by 0 bases and J by 4 bases, with 13 bases of the junction left unmatched. Germline loops: CDR1 GEAIGNYY, CDR2 EKD. The CDR3 has 19 residues.